The 24 T cell receptor beta chains listed next were all sequenced from one sample in a study of cytomegalovirus exposure and HLA in healthy donors. This table comes from immunoSEQ multiplex PCR, and its TCRdb copy is limited to in-frame clones, with some not included. Of about 130,000 clones detected, 89% appear once; the ten largest clones hold approximately 2%. The sample comprised PBMCs. Every receptor here comes from a young woman in good health and CMV-seronegative.

This clone has more than one count but fewer than ten. This sequence joins TRBV28 and TRBJ2-7; 10 nucleotides align to TRBD2. CDR1 and CDR2 from the germline V gene are MDHEN and SYDVKM. V shed 6 bases, J shed 7 bases, and the junction held 12 bases outside the gene matches. The CDR3 runs 15 residues. The CDR3 loop reads CASRITSGTLGEQYF. CDR3 nucleotide sequence: TGTGCCAGCAGGATTACTAGCGGGACGTTGGGGGAGCAGTACTTC. Based on the CDR3 plus reference TRBV28 and TRBJ2-7, the full variable domain is DVKVTQSSRYLVKRTGEKVFLECVQDMDHENMFWYRQDPGLGLRLIYFSYDVKMKEKGDIPEGYSVSREKKERFSLILESASTNQTSMYLCASRITSGTLGEQYFGPGTRLTVT.

V and J are TRBV28 and TRBJ2-1, with D maybe TRBD2 (6 bases). V was shortened by 4 bases and J by 6 bases, with 22 bases between the two germline ends. CDR1 is MDHEN and CDR2 is SYDVKM in the germline V gene. The CDR3 covers 17 residues. The chain's CDR3 is CASSSPDYTGDGNEQFF. In DNA form, the CDR3 reads TGTGCCAGCAGTTCGCCTGACTATACGGGAGACGGCAATGAGCAGTTCTTC.

This clone was detected once. V is TRBV4-1 and J is TRBJ2-7, with D perhaps TRBD1 (6 bases). Germline CDR1 and CDR2: MGHRA and YSYEKL. V lost 2 bases and J 3 bases, leaving 17 bases between the germline ends. CDR3 size: 16 residues. The CDR3 region has the DNA TGCGCCAGCAGCCAACTTTTCGGGGACACAAACTACGAGCAGTACTTC. Translated, it gives CASSQLFGDTNYEQYF.

The CDR3 DNA follows: TGTGCCAGCAGCAGGGGTATTGGGGTATTCGTGAACACTGAAGCTTTCTTT. Translating it yields CASSRGIGVFVNTEAFF. V and J are TRBV11-2 and TRBJ1-1, with D possibly TRBD1 on 5 matching bases. The CDR3 is 17 residues long. CDR1 is SGHAT, CDR2 FQNNGV, per germline. Trimming removed 5 bases from V and 0 bases from J, with 19 bases in between.

The genes are TRBV13 and TRBJ2-3; 7 bases fit TRBD1. The J segment lost 6 bases and the V segment lost 5 bases, leaving 20 bases of the junction unmatched. The CDR3 loop spans 18 amino acids. Germline V lookup: CDR1 PRHDT, CDR2 FYEKMQ (reference sequence). For the CDR3, the DNA is TGTGCCAGCAGCCCGGGAAGGAGTTTGGCCGTACAGGGGGATACGCAGTATTTT. This sequence encodes CASSPGRSLAVQGDTQYF.

The V and J genes are TRBV20-1 and TRBJ2-1, with 11 bases identical to TRBD2. This CDR3 contains 11 residues. J was trimmed by 12 bases and V by 6 bases; bases with no gene match: 4. Germline-derived CDR1 and CDR2 are DFQATT and SNEGSKA (reference sequence). DNA for the CDR3: TGCAGTGCCACACTAGCGGGAGTGCAGTTCTTC. Translation: CSATLAGVQFF.

The V gene is TRBV6-5, the J gene TRBJ2-7, with TRBD2 identical over 9 bases. The CDR3 is 15 amino acids. Germline loops: CDR1 MNHEY, CDR2 SVGAGI. J gave up 2 bases and V 2 bases, and 4 bases lay outside the gene matches. The CDR3 reads CASSYTGLATYEQYF. CDR3 DNA: TGTGCCAGCAGTTACACGGGACTAGCAACCTACGAGCAGTACTTC.

This rearrangement joins TRBV27 to TRBJ2-3, with 7 bases aligning to TRBD2. The CDR3 runs to 16 residues. Looked up from germline, CDR1 is MNHEY and CDR2 is SMNVEV (reference sequence). J was trimmed by 2 bases and V by 1 base; bases with no gene match: 6. CDR3 sequence reads: CASSLFLAAHTDTQYF. For the CDR3, the DNA is TGTGCCAGCAGTTTATTCCTAGCGGCCCACACAGATACGCAGTATTTT.

The chain recombines TRBV11-2 with TRBJ2-7, with D possibly matching TRBD2 (5 bases). Trimming took off 0 bases at V and 2 bases at J, with 11 bases between the two ends. The germline V gene encodes CDR1 SGHAT and CDR2 FQNNGV. The CDR3 is 15 amino acids. DNA of the CDR3: TGTGCCAGCAGCTTAGAGCGGGCAGCACCCTACGAGCAGTACTTC. It codes for CASSLERAAPYEQYF.

This clone was detected once. V gene TRBV9 combines with J gene TRBJ2-7; 7 nucleotides align to TRBD1. J was trimmed by 5 bases and V by 0 bases; bases with no gene match: 8. Germline values: CDR1 SGDLS, CDR2 YYNGEE. The CDR3 is made up of 15 amino acids. The CDR3 nucleotides read TGTGCCAGCAGCGTAGGAACAGGGGATGGGGACGAGCAGTACTTC. Encoded protein: CASSVGTGDGDEQYF.

V usage is TRBV2 and J usage is TRBJ2-1; no clear D. The CDR3 spans 13 residues. V was cut by 7 bases and J by 0 bases, with 7 bases left in between. Looked up from germline, CDR1 is SNHLY and CDR2 is FYNNEI. The chain's CDR3 is CASMQFSYNEQFF. The CDR3 DNA reads as TGTGCCAGCATGCAGTTCTCCTACAATGAGCAGTTCTTC.

This clone appeared once. The V and J genes are TRBV6-1 and TRBJ2-7, with a weak D call TRBD2 (5 bases). This CDR3 spans 13 amino acids. The germline CDR1 and CDR2 sequences are MNHNS and SASEGT. The V and J ends lost 4 bases and 3 bases respectively, with 10 bases between them. The CDR3 region is CASSGTLDYEQYF. The DNA of the CDR3 is TGTGCCAGCAGTGGGACTCTAGACTACGAGCAGTACTTC.

This clone was detected only once. CDR3 bases: TGTGCCAGCAGCTGGACTAGCGGGAGGTTCACCGGGGAGCTGTTTTTT. It translates to CASSWTSGRFTGELFF. The rearrangement joins TRBV11-2 to TRBJ2-2, with 14 bases lining up with TRBD2. CDR1 and CDR2 (germline): SGHAT, FQNNGV. The J segment lost 4 bases and the V segment lost 4 bases, leaving 2 bases of the junction unmatched. The CDR3 loop spans 16 amino acids.

V is TRBV5-1 and J is TRBJ2-1; a possible D gene is TRBD2 (6 bases). Germline CDR1 and CDR2: SGHRS and YFSETQ. The CDR3 loop spans 15 amino acids. V lost 0 bases and J lost 5, with 12 bases in between. CDR3 sequence: CASSLVRRVNNEQFF. Written as DNA, the CDR3 is TGCGCCAGCAGCTTGGTTCGGAGGGTAAACAATGAGCAGTTCTTC.

The chain links TRBV2 to TRBJ1-2, with 7 bases fitting TRBD1. Germline CDR1 SNHLY, CDR2 FYNNEI. Losses at the gene ends were 3 bases for V and 4 bases for J; bases not matched to a gene: 5. The CDR3 consists of 14 residues. CDR3 in amino acids: CASSDPGGIYGYTF. The DNA for the CDR3 is TGTGCCAGCAGTGACCCAGGGGGGATCTATGGCTACACCTTC. Complete variable domain (other parts from reference TRBV2 and TRBJ1-2): EPEVTQTPSHQVTQMGQEVILRCVPISNHLYFYWYRQILGQKVEFLVSFYNNEISEKSEIFDDQFSVERPDGSNFTLKIRSTKLEDSAMYFCASSDPGGIYGYTFGSGTRLTVV.

The V call is TRBV6-5, the J call TRBJ2-7; unclear D gene. The V gene lost 6 bases and the J gene lost 6 bases, with 15 bases spanning the gap. From germline, CDR1 is MNHEY and CDR2 SVGAGI. CDR3 length equals 13 residues. The CDR3 sequence is CASSPTLTSEQYF. The CDR3 region has the DNA TGTGCCAGCAGCCCCACCTTAACTTCCGAGCAGTACTTC.

This clone was seen just once. The rearrangement joins TRBV28 to TRBJ2-2; D is undetermined. This CDR3 is built from 15 residues. In germline, CDR1 is MDHEN, CDR2 SYDVKM. V lost 3 bases, J lost 13 bases, and 21 bases lay in between. The CDR3 loop is CASSFLDHQVVRLFF. The CDR3 coding sequence is TGTGCCAGCAGTTTCCTCGACCATCAGGTAGTGCGGCTGTTTTTT.

The J gene is TRBJ2-1, the V gene TRBV19; 8 bases align to TRBD1. The CDR3 length is 13 residues. Germline V CDR1 and CDR2: LNHDA, SQIVND (reference sequence). The trim removed 5 bases at V and 6 bases at J, leaving 3 bases unmatched. The chain's CDR3 is CASSYTGGNEQFF. The CDR3 bases are TGTGCCAGTAGTTATACAGGGGGCAATGAGCAGTTCTTC.

The chain recombines TRBV7-9 with TRBJ1-2; tentative D call: TRBD1 (6 bases). This CDR3 contains 14 residues. V lost 5 bases and J lost 1, with 11 bases in between. From germline, CDR1 is SEHNR and CDR2 FQNEAQ (reference sequence). The CDR3 loop is CASSGQKNNYGYTF. CDR3 sequence (DNA): TGTGCCAGCAGCGGACAGAAAAATAACTATGGCTACACCTTC.

The chain links TRBV7-9 to TRBJ2-1; 15 nucleotides match TRBD2. The junction had 3 bases not matched to a gene; V was cut back by 2 bases and J by 7 bases. CDR1 and CDR2 (germline): SEHNR, FQNEAQ (reference sequence). The CDR3 is 16 residues long. CDR3 nucleotide sequence: TGTGCCAGCAGCTTATCGGGGACTAGCGGGAGGAATGAGCAGTTCTTC. Its protein is CASSLSGTSGRNEQFF.

A single count supports this clone. This rearrangement joins TRBV5-1 to TRBJ1-2; D is uncertain. This CDR3 contains 14 residues. Trimming stripped 4 bases from V and 0 bases from J, with 10 bases between. The V gene's germline CDR1 is SGHRS and CDR2 YFSETQ. This CDR3 reads CASSLQTTNYGYTF. The CDR3 nucleotides read TGCGCCAGCAGCCTTCAAACAACTAACTATGGCTACACCTTC. Full variable domain (remainder filled in from reference TRBV5-1 and TRBJ1-2): KAGVTQTPRYLIKTRGQQVTLSCSPISGHRSVSWYQQTPGQGLQFLFEYFSETQRNKGNFPGRFSGRQFSNSRSEMNVSTLELGDSALYLCASSLQTTNYGYTFGSGTRLTVV.

The V call is TRBV7-3, the J call TRBJ2-7; D call uncertain. In germline, CDR1 is SGHTA, CDR2 FQGTGA. The V gene lost 2 bases and the J gene lost 5 bases, with 10 bases spanning the gap. There are 13 residues in the CDR3. CDR3 amino acids: CASSLFSSHEQYF. The CDR3 DNA follows: TGTGCCAGCAGCTTATTTAGTTCCCACGAGCAGTACTTC.

The genes are TRBV13 and TRBJ2-7, with D maybe TRBD2 (5 bases). Germline V gene lookup returns CDR1 PRHDT and CDR2 FYEKMQ (reference sequence). The CDR3 sequence is 15 residues long. V was clipped by 1 base and J by 0 bases, with 10 bases between them. The CDR3 bases are TGTGCCAGCAGCTTAGCGGGGATTAGCTCCTACGAGCAGTACTTC. Translation: CASSLAGISSYEQYF.

The rearrangement uses TRBV6-4 and TRBJ1-1, with TRBD1 matching 9 bases. CDR1 is MRHNA, CDR2 SNTAGT, per germline. CDR3 length: 17 residues. The ends lost 8 bases at V and 5 bases at J; junction bases unmatched: 18. CDR3 DNA sequence: TGTGCCAGCTATAAAACAGGGGGCGCTAGGAAGGAGACTGAAGCTTTCTTT. Its protein is CASYKTGGARKETEAFF.